A single T cell receptor beta chain is shown here with its context. Its antigen remains unknown. The data originate from a study of graft-versus-host responses after intestinal transplantation. The germline V gene has CDR1 SGHDT and CDR2 YYEEEE. This CDR3 has 15 amino acids. Deletions cut 5 bases from V and 2 bases from J, with 11 bases between. Some clones are missing from TCRdb's copy, which holds only in-frame ones; the method was immunoSEQ multiplex PCR. Among roughly 100,000 clones listed, about 90% were seen once. The sequence was obtained from a human donor who received an intestinal transplant. This specimen was unstimulated CD4+ T cells sorted from spleen or lymph node cells, taken before intestinal transplant. J is TRBJ2-6 and V is TRBV5-6; D might be TRBD2 (6 bases). CDR3 protein: CASSHSGAGANVLTF. DNA for the CDR3: TGTGCCAGCAGTCACTCGGGGGCTGGGGCCAACGTCCTGACTTTC.